These 9 T cell receptor beta chains were all obtained from the same sample, sequenced in a study of blood T cell repertoires in COVID-19. Assay used: immunoSEQ multiplex PCR; TCRdb lists only in-frame clones, some missing. The data hold some 280,000 clones, with 70% to 90% observed a single time. The specimen was peripheral blood. The receptors derive from a woman aged 30 to 39 with active or convalescent COVID-19.

V gene TRBV5-4 combines with J gene TRBJ1-2; maybe TRBD1 (6 bases). Per the germline V gene, CDR1 is SGHNT and CDR2 is YYREEE (reference sequence). The CDR3 is 14 residues long. Between the trimmed V and J ends, which lost 4 bases and 3 bases, there was a span of 13 bases. Here the CDR3 reads CASSPGGLDYGYTF. For the CDR3, the DNA is TGTGCCAGCAGCCCGGGGGGCCTTGACTATGGCTACACCTTC.

The rearrangement uses TRBV5-1 and TRBJ2-3; the D gene is possibly TRBD1 (6 bases). Per the germline V gene, CDR1 is SGHRS and CDR2 is YFSETQ. V gave up 4 bases and J gave up 2 bases, with 11 bases separating them. This CDR3 comprises 14 residues. The CDR3 DNA is TGCGCCAGCAGCCCCGGACAGAACACAGATACGCAGTATTTT. It specifies CASSPGQNTDTQYF. Full variable domain (outside the CDR3, taken from reference TRBV5-1 and TRBJ2-3): KAGVTQTPRYLIKTRGQQVTLSCSPISGHRSVSWYQQTPGQGLQFLFEYFSETQRNKGNFPGRFSGRQFSNSRSEMNVSTLELGDSALYLCASSPGQNTDTQYFGPGTRLTVL.

In its sample, this clone was seen once. The chain links TRBV30 to TRBJ2-3; D perhaps matches TRBD2 (6 bases). The CDR3 runs to 13 residues. Germline CDR1 GTSNPN, CDR2 SVGIG (reference sequence). Trimming left V 2 bases short and J 2 bases short, with 8 bases between. The CDR3: CAWSSGDTDTQYF. As DNA, the CDR3 is TGTGCCTGGAGTTCGGGGGACACAGATACGCAGTATTTT.

The V and J genes are TRBV4-3 and TRBJ2-1, with TRBD2 matching 11 bases. Germline CDR1 reads LGHNA; CDR2 reads YSLEER. CDR3 length equals 19 residues. Unmatched junction bases numbered 9, after V lost 2 bases and J lost 0 bases. Here the CDR3 reads CASSQHLLAGDTSYNEQFF. The CDR3 region has the DNA TGCGCCAGCAGCCAACACCTACTAGCGGGGGATACCTCCTACAATGAGCAGTTCTTC.

This sequence joins TRBV5-4 and TRBJ1-6, with unresolved D. The germline CDR1 and CDR2 sequences are SGHNT and YYREEE (reference sequence). The CDR3 runs 16 residues. V gave up 0 bases and J gave up 0 bases, with 7 bases separating them. CDR3 residues: CASSLGADSYNSPLHF. In nucleotides, the CDR3 is TGTGCCAGCAGCTTGGGGGCTGACTCCTATAATTCACCCCTCCACTTT.

The gene calls are TRBV6-2 or TRBV6-3 and TRBJ2-1; tentative D call: TRBD1 (6 bases). Germline V gene data show CDR1 as MNHEY and CDR2 as SVGEGT. Between the trimmed V and J ends, which lost 5 bases and 0 bases, there was a span of 11 bases. This CDR3 has 15 residues. The CDR3, as DNA: TGTGCCAGCAGTAACCGGGACAACTCCTACAATGAGCAGTTCTTC. Translation gives CASSNRDNSYNEQFF.

This chain links TRBV24-1 with TRBJ1-2; possibly TRBD1 for D (5 bases). Trimming removed 4 bases at V and 6 bases at J, with 17 bases between. The CDR3 extends over 15 amino acids. The germline CDR1 and CDR2 sequences are KGHDR and SFDVKD. The CDR3 coding sequence is TGTGCCACCAGTGACCCTTCGGGGGGGGAGAATGGCTACACCTTC. Translation: CATSDPSGGENGYTF.

This chain connects TRBV11-3 to TRBJ2-7; 7 bases line up with TRBD1. The CDR3 sequence is 14 residues long. Germline CDR1 reads SGHNT; CDR2 reads YENEEA. Germline trimming cut 5 bases from V and 0 bases from J; bases unmatched to any gene: 4. The CDR3 region has the DNA TGTGCCAGCAGCCCAGACAGGGACTCCTACGAGCAGTACTTC. It yields the protein CASSPDRDSYEQYF.

The chain links TRBV7-9 to TRBJ1-4; 9 bases fit TRBD1. Trimming took 5 bases from V and 1 from J; bases not matched to a gene: 11. CDR1 is SEHNR and CDR2 is FQNEAQ in the germline V gene (reference sequence). The CDR3 runs to 18 residues. The CDR3 nucleotides read TGTGCCAGCAGCCGCGGGACAGGGTGGTATGGAACTAATGAAAAACTGTTTTTT. Its translation is CASSRGTGWYGTNEKLFF.